This T cell receptor (beta chain) comes out of a study of CD8 T cells in Susac syndrome. V lost 3 bases to trimming and J lost 3 bases; unmatched junction nucleotides: 8. CDR1 is SQVTM and CDR2 is ANQGSEA in the germline V gene. This CDR3 has 16 amino acids. RNA in amounts of 0.5 to 1 ug was reverse transcribed with random hexamers. Multiplex immunoSEQ PCR targeted 54 Vbeta and 13 Jbeta TCR beta segments. TCRdb re-called the immunoSEQ multiplex PCR reads through MiXCR, storing one row per CDR3 protein. The table has around 300,000 distinct CDR3 sequences, approximately 89% seen once. Blood CD8+ and CD4+ T cells underwent high-throughput TCR beta sequencing.

The chain is built from TRBV29-1 and TRBJ2-1, with 10 bases matching TRBD2. This clonotype originated in a human donor with multiple sclerosis. The sample comprised CD8+ T cells from PBMCs. This chain's CDR3 is CSVDGLAGENYNEQFF. CDR3 nucleotide sequence: TGCAGCGTTGATGGGCTAGCGGGGGAAAACTACAATGAGCAGTTCTTC.